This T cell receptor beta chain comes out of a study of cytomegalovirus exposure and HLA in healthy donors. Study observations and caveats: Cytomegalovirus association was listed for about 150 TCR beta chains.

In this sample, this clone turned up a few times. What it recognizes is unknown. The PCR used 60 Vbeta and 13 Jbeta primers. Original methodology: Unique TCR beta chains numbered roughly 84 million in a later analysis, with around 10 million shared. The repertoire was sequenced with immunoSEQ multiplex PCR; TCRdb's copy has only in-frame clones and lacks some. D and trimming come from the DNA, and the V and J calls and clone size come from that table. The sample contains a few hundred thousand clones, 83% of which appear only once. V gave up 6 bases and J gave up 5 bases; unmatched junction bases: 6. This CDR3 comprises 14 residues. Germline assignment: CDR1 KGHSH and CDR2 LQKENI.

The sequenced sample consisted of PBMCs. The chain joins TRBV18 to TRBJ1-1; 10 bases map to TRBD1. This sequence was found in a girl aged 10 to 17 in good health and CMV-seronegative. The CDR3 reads CASSLGQGETEAFF. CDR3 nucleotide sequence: TGTGCCAGCTCGCTAGGACAGGGGGAGACTGAAGCTTTCTTT.